The present T cell receptor beta chain was sequenced within a study of early T cells in non-severe SARS-CoV-2 infection. Study-wide background: Sequencing of bulk RNA from unsorted whole blood was done, without chain pairing.

This clonotype came up many times. Its antigen remains unidentified. Study conclusions and caveats: VDJdb-based annotation leaned toward anti-spike CD8 responses and missed private and CD4 specificities.

Individual cDNA molecules were tagged with unique molecular identifiers. TCRdb recomputed calls from the 5' RACE reads with MiXCR, one row per CDR3 protein. This repertoire shows around 70,000 distinct CDR3 sequences, around 8.7% found once; its top ten account for 2.5% to 3.5%. Between the trimmed V and J ends, which lost 7 bases and 12 bases, there was a span of 16 bases. There are 11 residues in the CDR3. The chain combines TRBV12-3 or TRBV12-4 with TRBJ2-7; the D gene is possibly TRBD2 (6 bases). The TCR comes from an adult who was a healthcare worker with PCR-confirmed SARS-CoV-2 infection or an uninfected control (not recorded which). Sample: whole blood. The CDR3 is CASTGGVIVYF. The CDR3 DNA is TGTGCCAGCACTGGAGGGGTCATTGTGTACTTC.